This TCR beta chain came from a study of blood T cell repertoires in COVID-19. As for the study in general: Material from acute and convalescent COVID-19 was sourced from the United States, Italy and Spain.

This clone appeared a single time. The repertoire was sequenced with immunoSEQ multiplex PCR; TCRdb's copy has only in-frame clones and lacks some. The repertoire consists of 45,000 to 65,000 clones, with roughly 89% occurring once and the leading ten covering 9%. This CDR3 is built from 15 residues. The V segment lost 1 base and the J segment 7 bases; nucleotides outside the gene matches: 7. Germline loops: CDR1 ENHRY, CDR2 SYGVKD. What was sequenced was peripheral blood. This chain uses TRBV10-3 with TRBJ1-2; 9 bases fit TRBD1. The TCR was taken from a man older than 75 with active or convalescent COVID-19. Written as DNA, the CDR3 is TGTGCCATCAGTGAGTTTGGACAGGGGAGTGTTGGCTACACCTTC. This codes for CAISEFGQGSVGYTF.